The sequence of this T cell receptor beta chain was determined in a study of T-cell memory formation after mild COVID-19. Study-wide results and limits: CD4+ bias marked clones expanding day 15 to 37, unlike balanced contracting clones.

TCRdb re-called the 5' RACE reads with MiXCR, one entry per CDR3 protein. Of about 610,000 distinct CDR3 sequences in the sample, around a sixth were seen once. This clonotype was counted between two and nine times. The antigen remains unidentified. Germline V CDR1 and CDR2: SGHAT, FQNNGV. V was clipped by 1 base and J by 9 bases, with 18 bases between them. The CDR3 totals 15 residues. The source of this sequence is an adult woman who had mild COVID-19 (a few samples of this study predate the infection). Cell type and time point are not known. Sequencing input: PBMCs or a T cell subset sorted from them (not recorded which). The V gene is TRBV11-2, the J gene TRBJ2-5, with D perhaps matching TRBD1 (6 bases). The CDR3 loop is CASSLGPDRLWAQYF. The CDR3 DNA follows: TGTGCCAGCAGCTTAGGCCCCGACAGGCTCTGGGCCCAGTACTTC. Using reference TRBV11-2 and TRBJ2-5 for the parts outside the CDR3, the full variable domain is EAGVAQSPRYKIIEKRQSVAFWCNPISGHATLYWYQQILGQGPKLLIQFQNNGVVDDSQLPKDRFSAERLKGVDSTLKIQPAKLEDSAVYLCASSLGPDRLWAQYFGPGTRLLVL.